This T cell receptor beta chain emerged from a study of T cells expressing NK-cell markers. Study-level information: Within the sequenced cohort of eight donors, seven exhibited HCMV seropositivity and one was seronegative.

TCRdb reprocessed the 5' RACE reads, with one entry per CDR3 protein and no DNA. Seen in this sample are under 500,000 distinct CDR3 sequences; the ten most common clones hold less than 7.5%. This CDR3 has 14 amino acids. Germline-derived CDR1 and CDR2 are KGHDR and SFDVKD. The chain uses TRBV24-1 and TRBJ2-1; TCRdb's assignment of TRBD2 cannot be checked, as there is no DNA. Source material: blood T cells: a sorted CD56 or NKG2C T cell subset, CD4+ or CD8+ T cells, or bulk PBMC T cells (not recorded which). This clonotype originated in a woman aged 18-70 years in good health. The CDR3 spells CATSDRLAGDEQFF.